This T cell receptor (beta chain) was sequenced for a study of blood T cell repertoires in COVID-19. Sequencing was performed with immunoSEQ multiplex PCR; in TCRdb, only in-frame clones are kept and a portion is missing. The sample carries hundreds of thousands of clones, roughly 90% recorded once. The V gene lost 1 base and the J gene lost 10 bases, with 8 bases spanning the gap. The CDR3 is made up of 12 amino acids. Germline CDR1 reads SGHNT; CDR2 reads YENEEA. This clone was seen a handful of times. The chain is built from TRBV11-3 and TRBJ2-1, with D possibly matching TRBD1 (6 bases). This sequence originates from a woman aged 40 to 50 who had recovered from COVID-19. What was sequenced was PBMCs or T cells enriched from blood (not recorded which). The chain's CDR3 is CASSLAGQEQFF. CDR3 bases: TGTGCCAGCAGCTTAGCCGGACAGGAGCAGTTCTTC. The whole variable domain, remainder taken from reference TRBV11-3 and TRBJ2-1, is EAGVVQSPRYKIIEKKQPVAFWCNPISGHNTLYWYLQNLGQGPELLIRYENEEAVDDSQLPKDRFSAERLKGVDSTLKIQPAELGDSAVYLCASSLAGQEQFFGPGTRLTVL.